The entry that follows covers one TCR beta chain sequence. Its matching antigen is unknown. This specimen comes from a study of T-cell memory formation after mild COVID-19. Study summary: Clusters of TCRs were largely donor specific.

From 5'RACE with constant-segment primers came TCR alpha and TCR beta cDNA libraries that carried sample barcodes and UMIs. TCRdb independently ran MiXCR on the 5' RACE reads; one entry per CDR3 protein. The sample holds roughly 170,000 distinct CDR3 sequences, about 18% seen once. Losses at the gene ends were 2 bases for V and 4 bases for J; bases not matched to a gene: 5. From germline, CDR1 is MNHEY and CDR2 SVGAGI. The CDR3 contains 15 residues. Broader study findings: A second wave of clones peaked on day 37, and their SARS-CoV-2 specificity went unconfirmed. Pre-infection memory carried some responding clones, suggesting that cross-reactive memory joined.

The sample comprised PBMCs or a T cell subset sorted from them (not recorded which). This receptor was taken from a man aged 18 to 29 who had mild COVID-19 (a few samples of this study predate the infection). Cell type and time point are not known. This rearrangement joins TRBV6-5 to TRBJ1-1, with TRBD1 matching over 9 bases. The CDR3 region has the DNA TGTGCCAGCAGTTACCAACAGGGGGCGGGCACTGAAGCTTTCTTT. Encoded protein: CASSYQQGAGTEAFF.